One sample yielded the 30 T cell receptor beta chains listed below, sequenced in a study of cytomegalovirus exposure and HLA in healthy donors. Primers for the PCR totalled 60 Vbeta and 13 Jbeta. Clones were sequenced by immunoSEQ multiplex PCR, and TCRdb holds only the in-frame ones, with some missing. Altogether about 160,000 clones are present, approximately 70% being singletons, with the ten largest covering roughly 6.6%. Sequencing used PBMCs. These receptors came from a middle-aged man in good health and CMV-seropositive.

The chain combines TRBV29-1 with TRBJ2-5; 7 positions agree with TRBD1. Near its end, the DNA agrees better with TRBJ2-7, so the J call may be wrong. The CDR3 extends over 13 amino acids. Germline CDR1 is SQVTM and CDR2 is ANQGSEA. The CDR3 spells CSVLTGDSYEQYF. The CDR3 DNA sequence: TGCAGCGTCCTAACAGGGGATAGTTACGAGCAGTACTTC.

The table lists this clone with a few counts. The CDR3 DNA follows: TGTGCCAGCAGCTCCAAGGGGGCGCGGTACGAGCAGTACTTC. As protein: CASSSKGARYEQYF. The rearrangement links TRBV11-3 to TRBJ2-5; TRBD1 aligns across 7 bases. TRBJ2-7 explains the end of the DNA better; the J call may be wrong. This CDR3 is 14 amino acids long. Germline assignment: CDR1 SGHNT and CDR2 YENEEA.

The chain joins TRBV7-9 to TRBJ2-5; D perhaps matches TRBD1 (6 bases). The germline V and J ends were trimmed by 7 bases and 1 base, with 16 bases remaining between them. Germline V lookup: CDR1 SEHNR, CDR2 FQNEAQ (reference sequence). The CDR3 spans 15 residues. Here the CDR3 reads CASTSIGQPQETQYF. CDR3 bases: TGTGCCAGCACCTCCATCGGACAGCCCCAAGAGACCCAGTACTTC.

In this sample, this clone turned up once. The gene calls are TRBV19 and TRBJ1-5, with 7 bases identical to TRBD1. The CDR3 has 17 residues. The trim removed 6 bases at V and 3 bases at J, leaving 14 bases unmatched. The germline CDR1 and CDR2 sequences are LNHDA and SQIVND (reference sequence). The CDR3 coding sequence is TGTGCCAGTAGCCTGGCCACCCAGGGGGTTGTCAATCAGCCCCAGCATTTT. This gives the protein CASSLATQGVVNQPQHF.

The chain links TRBV2 to TRBJ1-1, with no clear D. V lost 4 bases to trimming and J lost 7 bases, with 16 bases between them. The germline gives CDR1 SNHLY, CDR2 FYNNEI. The CDR3 is 14 amino acids. Here the CDR3 reads CASSGWAERSEAFF. The CDR3 nucleotides are TGTGCCAGCAGTGGATGGGCCGAAAGAAGTGAAGCTTTCTTT.

J is TRBJ1-1 and V is TRBV5-6, with D uncertain. This CDR3 is built from 16 residues. Germline V gene sequence: CDR1 SGHDT, CDR2 YYEEEE. The V gene lost 0 bases and the J gene lost 0 bases, with 12 bases spanning the gap. The CDR3 sequence is CASSLGLKNMNTEAFF. Written as DNA, the CDR3 is TGTGCCAGCAGCTTGGGTCTTAAAAATATGAACACTGAAGCTTTCTTT.

This clone was recorded a few times. This chain's CDR3 is CASSQAGGMDGYTF. The CDR3 coding sequence is TGCGCCAGCAGCCAAGCCGGGGGAATGGATGGCTACACCTTC. This chain connects TRBV4-3 to TRBJ1-2; possible D gene TRBD1, 5 bases. The CDR3 consists of 14 residues. V was shortened by 1 base and J by 6 bases, with 12 bases between the two germline ends. Germline V lookup: CDR1 LGHNA, CDR2 YSLEER.

This chain uses TRBV15 with TRBJ2-5; no firm D call. The J call is in doubt because the DNA end fits TRBJ2-7 better. This CDR3 is 14 amino acids long. Germline-derived CDR1 and CDR2 are LNHNV and YYDKDF (reference sequence). The CDR3 reads CATSRDRSSYEQYF. The DNA of the CDR3 is TGTGCCACCAGCAGAGACCGGAGCTCCTACGAGCAGTACTTC.

The rearrangement links TRBV5-1 to TRBJ2-1; TRBD2 matches at 14 bases. The CDR3 has 15 residues. Looked up from germline, CDR1 is SGHRS and CDR2 is YFSETQ. V was clipped by 4 bases and J by 10 bases; unmatched bases: 7. CDR3 coding DNA: TGCGCCAGCAGCCCTGGGACTAGCGGGGGTGAGGAGCAGTTCTTC. As protein: CASSPGTSGGEEQFF.

This clone has more than one count but fewer than ten. The chain couples TRBV27 to TRBJ1-6, with 7 bases lining up with TRBD1. J gave up 0 bases and V 5 bases, and 10 bases lay outside the gene matches. From germline, CDR1 is MNHEY and CDR2 SMNVEV (reference sequence). The CDR3 length is 18 residues. CDR3 sequence: CASSAKIQGSSYNSPLHF. CDR3 nucleotides: TGTGCCAGCAGTGCCAAAATACAGGGGAGCTCCTATAATTCACCCCTCCACTTT.

The chain uses TRBV7-9 and TRBJ2-5, with D uncertain. Gene TRBJ2-7 matches the end of the DNA better, so the J call may be wrong. Germline-derived CDR1 and CDR2 are SEHNR and FQNEAQ (reference sequence). The CDR3 extends over 13 amino acids. CDR3 protein: CASSLANTYEQYF. The CDR3 DNA reads TGTGCCAGCAGCTTAGCGAATACCTACGAGCAGTACTTC.

This clone turned up a few times. The chain carries TRBV6-5 and TRBJ1-1; D unresolved. The CDR3 is 14 amino acids. V was clipped by 5 bases and J by 4 bases, with 14 bases between them. CDR1 is MNHEY and CDR2 is SVGAGI in the germline V gene. CDR3: CASSPPSASTEAFF. CDR3 DNA: TGTGCCAGCAGTCCCCCGTCAGCGTCCACTGAAGCTTTCTTT.

This clone was picked up one time. V usage is TRBV6-6 and J usage is TRBJ2-5; TRBD1 is a possible D gene (6 bases). Trimming stripped 7 bases from V and 1 base from J, with 10 bases between. Germline V gene sequence: CDR1 MNHNY, CDR2 SVGAGI (reference sequence). This CDR3 spans 13 amino acids. CDR3 in amino acids: CASTKDSQETQYF. The CDR3 DNA is TGTGCCAGCACCAAGGACAGCCAAGAGACCCAGTACTTC.

V is TRBV7-9 and J is TRBJ2-1; 7 nucleotides line up with TRBD1. V lost 6 bases to trimming and J lost 4 bases; unmatched junction nucleotides: 0. The CDR3 has 12 amino acids. Germline CDR1 and CDR2: SEHNR and FQNEAQ (reference sequence). CDR3 in DNA: TGTGCCAGCAGACAGGGGTACAATGAGCAGTTCTTC. It encodes CASRQGYNEQFF.

The chain links TRBV4-1 to TRBJ1-1; D gene unclear. The V end lost 6 bases, the J end lost 0 bases, and 11 bases lay between the germline ends. The CDR3 has 14 amino acids. Germline V CDR1 and CDR2: MGHRA, YSYEKL. The CDR3 DNA follows: TGCGCCAGCAGTCGTGACAATTTGAACACTGAAGCTTTCTTT. This gives the protein CASSRDNLNTEAFF.

This clone has a handful of counts. The chain recombines TRBV7-8 with TRBJ2-1; D is uncertain. CDR1 is SGHVS, CDR2 FQNEAQ, per germline. The germline V and J ends were trimmed by 2 bases and 7 bases, with 15 bases remaining between them. This CDR3 is built from 15 residues. This CDR3 reads CASSLIVFGVNEQFF. The CDR3, as DNA: TGTGCCAGCAGCTTAATAGTGTTCGGAGTTAATGAGCAGTTCTTC.

The V gene is TRBV6-1, the J gene TRBJ2-2; 8 positions match TRBD1. Germline assignment: CDR1 MNHNS and CDR2 SASEGT. V was pared by 3 bases and J by 4 bases, with 7 bases of the junction left unmatched. The CDR3 has 16 residues. Here the CDR3 DNA reads TGTGCCAGCAGTGACTTGGACAGGGTCCTCACCGGGGAGCTGTTTTTT. The encoded protein is CASSDLDRVLTGELFF.

As to this clone: The junction does not match germline at one end; this may be a read error. The genes are TRBV25-1 and TRBJ2-5; D might be TRBD1 (6 bases). Germline V gene data show CDR1 as MGHDK and CDR2 as SYGVNS. The CDR3 is 15 residues long. This chain's CDR3 is CASSEDNRDQETQYF. The CDR3 DNA reads TGTGCCAGCAGTGAAGATAACAGGGACCAGGAGACCCAGTACTTC. The full variable domain, rest sourced from reference TRBV25-1 and TRBJ2-5, is EADIYQTPRYLVIGTGKKITLECSQTMGHDKMYWYQQDPGMELHLIHYSYGVNSTEKGDLSSESTVSRIRTEHFPLTLESARPSHTSQYLCASSEDNRDQETQYFGPGTRLLVL.

The rearrangement joins TRBV7-2 to TRBJ2-2; D not resolved. The germline CDR1 and CDR2 sequences are SGHTA and FQGNSA. V lost 1 base and J lost 1, with 4 bases in between. The CDR3 runs to 14 residues. This chain's CDR3 is CASSLVLNTGELFF. For the CDR3, the DNA is TGTGCCAGCAGCTTAGTCCTGAACACCGGGGAGCTGTTTTTT.

Concerning this clone: Different DNA sequences within this sample yield the same CDR3. The chain uses TRBV7-2 and TRBJ1-5, with TRBD1 as a possible D gene (6 bases). The V gene lost 5 bases and the J gene lost 2 bases, with 25 bases spanning the gap. This CDR3 spans 19 amino acids. Germline V gene lookup returns CDR1 SGHTA and CDR2 FQGNSA. Written as DNA, the CDR3 is TGTGCCAGCAGCCCCAACCTTCTAAAACAGGGAATCGGCAATCAGCCCCAGCATTTT. Amino acid sequence: CASSPNLLKQGIGNQPQHF.

The chain recombines TRBV2 with TRBJ1-1; perhaps TRBD1 as D (6 bases). CDR3 length equals 17 residues. V was cut by 1 base and J by 1 base, with 16 bases left in between. Germline CDR1 is SNHLY and CDR2 is FYNNEI. The CDR3, as DNA: TGTGCCAGCAGTGAAGTGGGGAACAGGGCGGCGAACACTGAAGCTTTCTTT. Translation: CASSEVGNRAANTEAFF.

The V and J genes are TRBV6-5 and TRBJ2-7; 8 bases are a match to TRBD2. After removal of 7 bases from V and 6 bases from J, the junction contained 8 bases not matched to a gene. The CDR3 consists of 13 residues. CDR1 is MNHEY, CDR2 SVGAGI, per germline. The CDR3, as DNA: TGTGCCAGCAAGGGACTAGAGTCCAGCGAGCAGTACTTC. Protein: CASKGLESSEQYF.

This clone was counted a single time. CDR3 amino acids: CASSSGQNLNTEAFF. CDR3 coding DNA: TGTGCCAGCAGCTCTGGGCAAAACCTGAACACTGAAGCTTTCTTT. This chain joins TRBV7-9 and TRBJ1-1; D gene uncertain. This CDR3 is built from 15 residues. Trimming cost V 4 bases and J 0 bases, with 12 bases left between them. CDR1 and CDR2 (germline): SEHNR, FQNEAQ (reference sequence).

In DNA form, the CDR3 reads TGTGCCATCAAAGGGACAGCGAACACCGGGGAGCTGTTTTTT. Protein: CAIKGTANTGELFF. The rearrangement links TRBV10-3 to TRBJ2-2; 7 nucleotides line up with TRBD1. There are 14 residues in the CDR3. Losses at the gene ends were 7 bases for V and 0 bases for J; bases not matched to a gene: 2. Germline V CDR1 and CDR2: ENHRY, SYGVKD.

The chain combines TRBV30 with TRBJ1-2; weak D call: TRBD1 (6 bases). This CDR3 comprises 11 residues. Trimming removed 8 bases at V and 8 bases at J, with 15 bases between. The germline gives CDR1 GTSNPN, CDR2 SVGIG (reference sequence). In DNA form, the CDR3 reads TGTGCCCTAAGGCAGGGGTCGGGCTACACCTTC. The encoded protein is CALRQGSGYTF. Together with reference TRBV30 and TRBJ1-2, the CDR3 gives the full variable domain: SQTIHQWPATLVQPVGSPLSLECTVEGTSNPNLYWYRQAAGRGLQLLFYSVGIGQISSEVPQNLSASRPQDRQFILSSKKLLLSDSGFYLCALRQGSGYTFGSGTRLTVV.

The chain recombines TRBV4-1 with TRBJ2-3; 10 bases match TRBD2. The germline CDR1 and CDR2 sequences are MGHRA and YSYEKL. The CDR3 sequence is 19 residues long. The V and J ends lost 3 bases and 7 bases, in that order; junction bases with no gene match: 19. CDR3 sequence reads: CASSQLALLAGDPPNTQYF. The DNA of the CDR3 is TGCGCCAGCAGCCAGCTCGCTCTCCTAGCGGGAGACCCTCCCAATACGCAGTATTTT.

The chain carries TRBV19 and TRBJ1-5; D possibly corresponds to TRBD1 (5 bases). CDR3 size: 18 residues. From germline, CDR1 is LNHDA and CDR2 SQIVND (reference sequence). Trimming stripped 5 bases from V and 2 bases from J, with 22 bases between. DNA of the CDR3: TGTGCCAGTAGTCACCCCGGGACTCTAACGGGTGGCAATCAGCCCCAGCATTTT. It codes for CASSHPGTLTGGNQPQHF.

The gene calls are TRBV19 and TRBJ2-2; tentatively, D is TRBD1 (5 bases). This CDR3 comprises 18 residues. V shed 1 base and J shed 5 bases, with 20 bases lying between them. Germline V lookup: CDR1 LNHDA, CDR2 SQIVND (reference sequence). The CDR3 protein is CASSIAPRGRARTGELFF. In DNA form, the CDR3 reads TGTGCCAGTAGTATAGCCCCAAGGGGTAGGGCAAGGACCGGGGAGCTGTTTTTT.

The rearrangement links TRBV7-8 to TRBJ2-2, with 8 bases identical to TRBD1. CDR1 is SGHVS, CDR2 FQNEAQ, per germline. The V segment lost 7 bases and the J segment 5 bases; nucleotides outside the gene matches: 9. CDR3 length: 15 amino acids. CDR3 coding DNA: TGTGCCAGCAACCAGATCCAGGGGGCGACCGGGGAGCTGTTTTTT. Protein product: CASNQIQGATGELFF.

The chain has TRBV18 and TRBJ2-7; 9 bases line up with TRBD1. The V gene's germline CDR1 is KGHSH and CDR2 LQKENI. The CDR3 totals 15 residues. Trimming at V came to 0 bases and at J to 0 bases, leaving 0 bases not matched to a gene. The CDR3 DNA is TGTGCCAGCTCACCACCGGGACAGGGCTCCTACGAGCAGTACTTC. It codes for CASSPPGQGSYEQYF.